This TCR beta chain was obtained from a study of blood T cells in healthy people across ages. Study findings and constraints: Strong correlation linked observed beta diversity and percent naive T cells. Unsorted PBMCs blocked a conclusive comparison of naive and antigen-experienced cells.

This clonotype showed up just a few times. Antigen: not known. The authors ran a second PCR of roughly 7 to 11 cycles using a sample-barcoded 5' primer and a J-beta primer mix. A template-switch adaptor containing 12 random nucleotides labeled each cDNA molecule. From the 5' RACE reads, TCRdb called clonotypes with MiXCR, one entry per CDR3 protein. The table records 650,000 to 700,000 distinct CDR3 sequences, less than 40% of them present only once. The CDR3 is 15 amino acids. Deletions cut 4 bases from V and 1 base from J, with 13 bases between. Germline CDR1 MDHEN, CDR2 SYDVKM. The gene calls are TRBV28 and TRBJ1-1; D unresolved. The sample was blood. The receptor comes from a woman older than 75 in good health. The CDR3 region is CASSSIQMGNTEAFF. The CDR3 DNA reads TGTGCCAGCAGTTCTATACAGATGGGGAACACTGAAGCTTTCTTT.